Below, 18 T cell receptor beta chains from the same sample are listed, as sequenced in a study of blood T cell repertoires in COVID-19 (dated by TCRdb to about 2020). Libraries were made using the immunoSEQ multiplex PCR assay. The table was pulled from immuneACCESS by TCRdb, which kept in-frame rearrangements only. Such tables lose some clones; where checked, under half of the loss comes from unresolved V genes, and the rest has no known cause. The sample table records 300,000 or so clones; about 85% of these occur just once. Together, the top ten hold 4.1% of the sample. The specimen was peripheral blood. The receptor set was obtained from a woman aged 50 to 65 with active or convalescent COVID-19.

The genes are TRBV9 and TRBJ2-7; TRBD2 aligns across 8 bases. Per germline, CDR1 SGDLS and CDR2 YYNGEE. The V gene end was trimmed by 4 bases and the J gene end by 3 bases; junction bases not matched to a gene: 6. The CDR3 consists of 14 residues. The CDR3 here is CASSPQSGSYEQYF. The CDR3 nucleotides read TGTGCCAGCAGCCCCCAGAGCGGGAGCTACGAGCAGTACTTC.

For this clone: One end of the junction fails to match germline, which may point to a read error. The chain joins TRBV7-6 to TRBJ2-1; 9 bases are a match to TRBD2. Germline V gene lookup returns CDR1 SGHVS and CDR2 FNYEAQ. This CDR3 region has 16 residues. In DNA, the CDR3 is TGTGCCAGCAGCGTAGCGGGGGCGAGCTCCTACAATGAGCAGTTCTTC. Translated: CASSVAGASSYNEQFF.

J is TRBJ2-1 and V is TRBV5-1; D perhaps matches TRBD2 (6 bases). The CDR3 is 13 amino acids. The germline V gene encodes CDR1 SGHRS and CDR2 YFSETQ. Trimming took off 4 bases at V and 7 bases at J, with 12 bases between the two ends. CDR3 sequence reads: CASSEQSGNEQFF. The CDR3 DNA reads as TGCGCCAGCAGCGAACAGAGCGGGAATGAGCAGTTCTTC.

The genes are TRBV5-1 and TRBJ2-1; TRBD2 might be the D (5 bases). CDR3 length: 15 residues. The germline V gene has CDR1 SGHRS and CDR2 YFSETQ. Trimming left V 4 bases short and J 9 bases short, with 20 bases between. The CDR3 spells CASSLDGSRVSEQFF. CDR3 DNA sequence: TGCGCCAGCAGCCTGGATGGGAGTAGGGTGAGTGAGCAGTTCTTC.

This chain uses TRBV19 with TRBJ1-2; D is possibly TRBD1 (6 bases). In germline, CDR1 is LNHDA, CDR2 SQIVND (reference sequence). The ends were cut back, 7 bases at V and 7 bases at J, with 13 bases in the middle. CDR3 length: 12 residues. Written as DNA, the CDR3 is TGTGCCAGTACCCTGGGGGCGGGTGGCTACACCTTC. It is translated as CASTLGAGGYTF.

The chain employs TRBV4-1 and TRBJ2-1, with D uncertain. Between the trimmed V and J ends, which lost 1 base and 10 bases, there was a span of 11 bases. The CDR3 runs 13 residues. Germline V gene data show CDR1 as MGHRA and CDR2 as YSYEKL. CDR3 sequence reads: CASSQGQAQEQFF. The CDR3, as DNA: TGCGCCAGCAGCCAAGGGCAGGCCCAAGAGCAGTTCTTC.

This clone has only one observation. The rearrangement uses TRBV19 and TRBJ2-6; the match to TRBD2 covers 13 bases. The V segment lost 5 bases and the J segment 4 bases; nucleotides outside the gene matches: 5. Germline V gene lookup returns CDR1 LNHDA and CDR2 SQIVND (reference sequence). The CDR3 loop spans 17 amino acids. In nucleotides, the CDR3 is TGTGCCAGTAGTGGACTAGCGGGAGCTGCCGGGGCCAACGTCCTGACTTTC. This codes for CASSGLAGAAGANVLTF.

This chain connects TRBV3-1 (or the pseudogene TRBV3-2) to TRBJ1-2; D is unresolved. Trimming took off 2 bases at V and 8 bases at J, with 12 bases between the two ends. The CDR3 contains 13 residues. The germline V gene encodes CDR1 LGHDT and CDR2 YNNKEL (reference sequence). The CDR3 DNA follows: TGTGCCAGCAGCCAACAACGGACGGGGGGCTACACCTTC. Amino acids: CASSQQRTGGYTF.

This clone was recorded once. The rearrangement joins TRBV14 to TRBJ2-3, with TRBD1 matching 9 bases. V lost 3 bases, J lost 11 bases, and 3 bases stayed unmatched. The CDR3 has 12 amino acids. Germline CDR1 SGHDN, CDR2 FVKESK. In DNA form, the CDR3 reads TGTGCCAGCAGCCAGGGACAGGGAGTGCAGTATTTT. This translates into CASSQGQGVQYF.

The chain is built from TRBV19 and TRBJ1-1; D gene unclear. V shed 6 bases and J shed 4 bases, with 15 bases lying between them. CDR1 and CDR2 (germline): LNHDA, SQIVND (reference sequence). This CDR3 contains 14 residues. This CDR3 is CASSSVSGFTEAFF. DNA of the CDR3: TGTGCCAGTAGCTCCGTATCGGGATTCACTGAAGCTTTCTTT.

This chain joins TRBV28 and TRBJ2-7, with D tentatively TRBD2 (6 bases). CDR3 length: 15 residues. Trimming shortened V by 5 bases and J by 6 bases, and 20 bases separated the two germline ends. Per the germline V gene, CDR1 is MDHEN and CDR2 is SYDVKM. CDR3 sequence: CASSPQAGNPSEQYF. CDR3 DNA sequence: TGTGCCAGCAGTCCCCAGGCGGGAAACCCTAGCGAGCAGTACTTC.

The V call is TRBV27, the J call TRBJ2-1; TRBD1 is a possible D gene (5 bases). The CDR3 spans 14 residues. V was cut by 9 bases and J by 4 bases, with 16 bases left in between. Germline assignment: CDR1 MNHEY and CDR2 SMNVEV (reference sequence). The CDR3 here is CASGPQRGYNEQFF. The CDR3 bases are TGTGCCAGTGGCCCGCAAAGGGGATACAATGAGCAGTTCTTC.

This chain connects TRBV7-2 to TRBJ2-2; D is uncertain. V was clipped by 7 bases and J by 0 bases, with 9 bases between them. Germline values: CDR1 SGHTA, CDR2 FQGNSA. The CDR3 has 14 residues. CDR3 region: CASTLSANTGELFF. CDR3 bases: TGTGCCAGCACCCTGAGTGCGAACACCGGGGAGCTGTTTTTT.

The chain employs TRBV7-2 and TRBJ1-6; no clear D. V lost 5 bases and J lost 0, with 11 bases in between. Germline loops: CDR1 SGHTA, CDR2 FQGNSA. This CDR3 region has 16 residues. CDR3 region: CASSRAGSSYNSPLHF. CDR3 nucleotide sequence: TGTGCCAGCAGCCGGGCGGGGAGCTCCTATAATTCACCCCTCCACTTT.

The chain is built from TRBV28 and TRBJ1-2; D may be TRBD1 (6 bases). Germline V lookup: CDR1 MDHEN, CDR2 SYDVKM. Trimming took off 1 base at V and 1 base at J, with 10 bases between the two ends. The CDR3 loop spans 15 amino acids. This chain's CDR3 is CASSLLTGGNYGYTF. The CDR3 coding sequence is TGTGCCAGCAGTTTATTGACAGGTGGTAACTATGGCTACACCTTC.

V gene TRBV27 combines with J gene TRBJ1-1; D may be TRBD1 (6 bases). The CDR3 loop spans 15 amino acids. V was shortened by 0 bases and J by 1 base, with 9 bases between the two germline ends. CDR1 and CDR2 (germline): MNHEY, SMNVEV (reference sequence). Here the CDR3 reads CASSLSWGRNTEAFF. The CDR3 nucleotides are TGTGCCAGCAGTTTATCTTGGGGGCGGAACACTGAAGCTTTCTTT.

The chain uses TRBV2 and TRBJ2-7; 7 nucleotides line up with TRBD2. The CDR3 totals 15 residues. The V segment lost 2 bases and the J segment 0 bases; nucleotides outside the gene matches: 4. Germline CDR1 SNHLY, CDR2 FYNNEI. The CDR3: CASSEFSGPSYEQYF. The CDR3, as DNA: TGTGCCAGCAGTGAATTTAGCGGGCCCTCCTACGAGCAGTACTTC.

The chain couples TRBV19 to TRBJ2-1, with 7 bases matching TRBD2. This CDR3 is built from 16 residues. The germline V gene has CDR1 LNHDA and CDR2 SQIVND (reference sequence). With V trimmed by 1 base and J by 2 bases, 5 bases remained unmatched. The CDR3 is CASSIGGSTAYNEQFF. CDR3 in DNA: TGTGCCAGTAGTATAGGCGGGAGCACCGCCTACAATGAGCAGTTCTTC.